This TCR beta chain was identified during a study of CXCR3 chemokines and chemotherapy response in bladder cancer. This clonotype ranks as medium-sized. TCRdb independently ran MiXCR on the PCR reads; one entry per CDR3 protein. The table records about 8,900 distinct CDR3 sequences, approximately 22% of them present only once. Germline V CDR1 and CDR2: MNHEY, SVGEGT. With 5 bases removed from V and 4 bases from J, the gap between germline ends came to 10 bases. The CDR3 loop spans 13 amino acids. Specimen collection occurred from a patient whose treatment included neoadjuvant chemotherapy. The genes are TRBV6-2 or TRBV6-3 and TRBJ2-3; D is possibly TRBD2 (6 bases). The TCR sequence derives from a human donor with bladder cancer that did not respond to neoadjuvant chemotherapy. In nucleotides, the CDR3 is TGTGCCAGCAGTCTAGCGTTGGCAGATACGCAGTATTTT. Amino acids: CASSLALADTQYF.